The 6 T cell receptor beta chains given below trace back to one sample, sequenced in a study of T-cell memory formation after mild COVID-19. MiXCR was run by TCRdb on the 5' RACE reads, yielding one entry per CDR3 protein. Among about 420,000 distinct CDR3 sequences listed, 20% to 25% were seen once. The sequencing input was PBMCs or a T cell subset sorted from them (not recorded which). These receptors were collected from an adult woman who had mild COVID-19 (a few samples of this study predate the infection). Cell type and time point are not known.

This sequence joins TRBV5-5 and TRBJ2-2, with 10 bases matching TRBD1. This CDR3 contains 16 residues. Germline loops: CDR1 SGHKS, CDR2 YYEKEE (reference sequence). The V and J ends lost 4 bases and 0 bases, in that order; junction bases with no gene match: 3. CDR3 coding DNA: TGTGCCAGCAGCGCAGGACAGGGGGCGAACACCGGGGAGCTGTTTTTT. This gives the protein CASSAGQGANTGELFF.

The chain carries TRBV12-3 or TRBV12-4 and TRBJ2-5, with a possible D match to TRBD1 (7 bases). The CDR3 is 14 amino acids. V lost 5 bases and J 5 bases, leaving 15 bases between the germline ends. DNA of the CDR3: TGTGCCAGCAGTCCGACAGGGAGCGGGGAGACCCAGTACTTC. Translated: CASSPTGSGETQYF.

The chain combines TRBV7-9 with TRBJ2-7; D call uncertain. This CDR3 region has 15 residues. Germline lookup yields CDR1 SEHNR and CDR2 FQNEAQ (reference sequence). V was shortened by 1 base and J by 5 bases, with 15 bases between the two germline ends. This chain's CDR3 is CASSLDGGFRHEQYF. In DNA, the CDR3 is TGTGCCAGCAGCTTAGATGGCGGCTTTCGTCACGAGCAGTACTTC. Full variable domain (missing parts from reference TRBV7-9 and TRBJ2-7): DTGVSQNPRHKITKRGQNVTFRCDPISEHNRLYWYRQTLGQGPEFLTYFQNEAQLEKSRLLSDRFSAERPKGSFSTLEIQRTEQGDSAMYLCASSLDGGFRHEQYFGPGTRLTVT.

This clonotype was detected a few times. CDR3 nucleotides: TGCGCCAGCAGCAAAGAGCGGAACAGGGCCAATGAGCAGTTCTTC. Its protein is CASSKERNRANEQFF. V is TRBV5-1 and J is TRBJ2-1; the D gene is possibly TRBD1 (6 bases). CDR3 length: 15 amino acids. Germline CDR1 and CDR2: SGHRS and YFSETQ. Trimming cost V 4 bases and J 6 bases, with 17 bases left between them.

This clonotype was recorded a few times. The chain combines TRBV5-6 with TRBJ2-5; D possibly corresponds to TRBD2 (5 bases). The V and J ends lost 0 bases and 5 bases respectively, with 14 bases between them. From germline, CDR1 is SGHDT and CDR2 YYEEEE. The CDR3 sequence is 15 residues long. CDR3 bases: TGTGCCAGCAGCTTGGCGGGGTCCCCACATGAGACCCAGTACTTC. Protein: CASSLAGSPHETQYF.

The chain carries TRBV7-8 and TRBJ2-7, with a tentative D call TRBD1 (6 bases). Germline CDR1 reads SGHVS; CDR2 reads FQNEAQ. The length of the CDR3 is 13 residues. With 3 bases removed from V and 4 bases from J, the gap between germline ends came to 10 bases. The CDR3 spells CASSFEGGYEQYF. The DNA for the CDR3 is TGTGCCAGCAGCTTCGAAGGGGGATACGAGCAGTACTTC.